The clone carrying this T cell receptor beta chain has only a few counts. Its cognate antigen is unknown. These data originate in a study of breast tumors, draining lymph nodes, adjacent tissues. Whole-study results and caveats: Tumors had less TCR diversity than lymph nodes, more than nontumor tissue. Compared with basal-like, luminal-like tumors shared significantly more repertoire with nontumor tissue. Most tumor T cells seemingly derive from lymph node, then expand in tumor.

MiXCR, run by TCRdb on the multiplex PCR reads, gives a single entry per CDR3 protein. The sample lists 45,000 or so distinct CDR3 sequences, roughly 23% occurring once. Germline V gives CDR1 SNHLY, CDR2 FYNNEI. Trimming removed 4 bases from V and 9 bases from J, with 13 bases in between. The length of the CDR3 is 13 residues. The receptor's source is a female donor with breast cancer. Some clones in this sample may be carry-over from other donors' samples. The sequenced sample was breast tumor tissue. The V gene is TRBV2, the J gene TRBJ2-1; D may be TRBD2 (6 bases). The CDR3 coding sequence is TGTGCCAGCAGTGCTACTAGCTACGGTGAGCAGTTCTTC. This sequence encodes CASSATSYGEQFF.